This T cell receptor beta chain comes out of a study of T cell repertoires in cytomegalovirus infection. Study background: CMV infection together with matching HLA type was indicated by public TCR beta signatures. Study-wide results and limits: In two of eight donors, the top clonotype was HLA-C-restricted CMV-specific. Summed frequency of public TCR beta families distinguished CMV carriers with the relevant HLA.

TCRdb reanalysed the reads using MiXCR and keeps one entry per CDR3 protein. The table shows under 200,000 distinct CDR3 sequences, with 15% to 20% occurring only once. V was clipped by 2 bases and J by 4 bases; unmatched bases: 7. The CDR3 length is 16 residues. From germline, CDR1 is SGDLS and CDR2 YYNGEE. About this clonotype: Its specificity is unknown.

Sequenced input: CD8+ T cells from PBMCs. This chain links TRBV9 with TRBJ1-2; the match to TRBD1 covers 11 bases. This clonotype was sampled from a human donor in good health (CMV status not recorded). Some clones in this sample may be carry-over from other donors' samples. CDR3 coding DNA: TGTGCCAGCAGCGTCGGACAGGGGGCGCGATCCTATGGCTACACCTTC. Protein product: CASSVGQGARSYGYTF.